Listed below are T cell receptor beta chains from one sample, sequenced in a study of T cell responses to AZD1222 COVID-19 vaccine. Assay: immunoSEQ multiplex PCR; the TCRdb copy retains only in-frame clones and omits some. The sample comprises tens of thousands of clones, around 86% of which are singletons, and more than 20% rests with the top ten. The sample was peripheral blood, taken on day 0 of AZD1222 vaccination. The source of these receptors is an adult in good health. CDR3s include the opening cysteine and the closing phenylalanine or tryptophan. A D gene is named only where the DNA matches it firmly. Clone size is not always given. Where it is, it says once, few, many or a class for expanded clones.

clone_size	d_call	v_call	j_call	cdr3_aa	cdr3_nt
-	-	TRBV9	TRBJ1-4	CASSAVGEKLFF	TGTGCCAGCAGCGCCGTCGGGGAAAAACTGTTTTTT
-	TRBD1	TRBV5-6	TRBJ2-7	CASSLDRAYEQYF	TGTGCCAGCAGTCTGGACAGGGCCTACGAGCAGTACTTC
-	-	TRBV5-1	TRBJ2-2	CASSLGANTGELFF	TGCGCCAGCAGCTTAGGAGCGAACACCGGGGAGCTGTTTTTT
-	TRBD1	TRBV7-9	TRBJ1-2	CASSLSGQGVGYTF	TGTGCCAGCAGTTTGTCGGGACAGGGGGTTGGCTACACCTTC
-	TRBD2	TRBV7-3	TRBJ2-1	CASSESGGANNEQFF	TGTGCCAGCAGCGAGAGCGGGGGGGCAAACAATGAGCAGTTCTTC
-	-	TRBV27	TRBJ2-3	CASSLIISKDTSDTDTQYF	TGTGCCAGCAGTTTGATAATAAGCAAGGACACGTCGGACACAGATACGCAGTATTTT
-	-	TRBV30	TRBJ1-4	CAWSPQDGANEKLFF	TGTGCCTGGAGTCCTCAGGACGGCGCTAATGAAAAACTGTTTTTT
-	-	TRBV6-6	TRBJ1-5	CASSLKDQPQHF	TGTGCCAGCAGTCTGAAGGATCAGCCCCAGCATTTT
once	TRBD1	TRBV6-6	TRBJ1-5	CASSLGQGRQPQHF	TGTGCCAGCAGTTTAGGACAGGGGCGTCAGCCCCAGCATTTT
-	TRBD1	TRBV10-3	TRBJ2-7	CAISDADRGSSYEQYF	TGTGCCATCAGTGATGCGGACAGGGGGAGCTCCTACGAGCAGTACTTC
-	-	TRBV6-8	TRBJ2-5	CASSPIGTLPQETQYF	TGTGCCAGCAGCCCAATTGGGACACTTCCCCAAGAGACCCAGTACTTC
-	-	TRBV5-1	TRBJ2-7	CASSFRAGQYEQYF	TGCGCCAGCAGCTTTAGGGCAGGACAATACGAGCAGTACTTC
-	-	TRBV5-1	TRBJ2-7	CASSLVAASVPNEQYF	TGCGCCAGCAGCTTGGTCGCCGCATCAGTCCCGAACGAGCAGTACTTC
-	TRBD2	TRBV19	TRBJ2-1	CASSHLLTSGGDNEQFF	TGTGCCAGTAGTCATTTACTGACTAGCGGGGGGGACAATGAGCAGTTCTTC
once	TRBD2	TRBV28	TRBJ2-2	CASSYARGGMNTGELFF	TGTGCCAGCAGTTACGCCCGCGGGGGAATGAACACCGGGGAGCTGTTTTTT
-	-	TRBV5-4	TRBJ1-6	CASSLDSKQPLHF	TGTGCCAGCAGCTTGGACTCCAAGCAACCCCTCCACTTT
-	TRBD2	TRBV28	TRBJ2-3	CASGRRGGTDTQYF	TGTGCCAGCGGCCGGCGGGGGGGCACAGATACGCAGTATTTT
few	TRBD1	TRBV27	TRBJ1-3	CASSSRQGAGNTIYF	TGTGCCAGCAGTTCTCGACAGGGGGCAGGAAACACCATATATTTT
-	TRBD1	TRBV2	TRBJ2-3	CASSEGDRSTDTQYF	TGTGCCAGCAGTGAGGGGGACAGATCCACAGATACGCAGTATTTT
-	-	TRBV6-2/TRBV6-3	TRBJ1-6	CASSYEPGSASPLHF	TGTGCCAGCAGTTACGAACCAGGTAGCGCTTCACCCCTCCACTTT
-	-	TRBV2	TRBJ1-5	CASSPRTVGDQPQHF	TGTGCCAGCAGTCCTCGGACAGTTGGCGACCAGCCCCAGCATTTT
-	-	TRBV27	TRBJ1-2	CASSVGTGNYGYTF	TGTGCCAGCAGTGTTGGGACGGGAAACTATGGCTACACCTTC
-	-	TRBV2	TRBJ1-2	CASVNGRGSYGYTF	TGTGCCAGCGTAAATGGGAGGGGGTCCTATGGCTACACCTTC
-	-	TRBV5-4	TRBJ1-1	CASSLPLTEAFF	TGTGCCAGCAGCTTGCCGCTCACTGAAGCTTTCTTT
-	-	TRBV6-5	TRBJ1-4	CASSTGAGNEKLFF	TGTGCCAGCAGTACGGGGGCGGGTAATGAAAAACTGTTTTTT
-	TRBD2	TRBV19	TRBJ2-7	CASSIRGLAETSYEQYF	TGTGCCAGTAGTATCCGCGGACTAGCGGAAACCTCCTACGAGCAGTACTTC
once	TRBD2	TRBV11-3	TRBJ2-3	CASSSLAGGADTQYF	TGTGCCAGCAGCTCCTTAGCGGGGGGTGCTGATACGCAGTATTTT